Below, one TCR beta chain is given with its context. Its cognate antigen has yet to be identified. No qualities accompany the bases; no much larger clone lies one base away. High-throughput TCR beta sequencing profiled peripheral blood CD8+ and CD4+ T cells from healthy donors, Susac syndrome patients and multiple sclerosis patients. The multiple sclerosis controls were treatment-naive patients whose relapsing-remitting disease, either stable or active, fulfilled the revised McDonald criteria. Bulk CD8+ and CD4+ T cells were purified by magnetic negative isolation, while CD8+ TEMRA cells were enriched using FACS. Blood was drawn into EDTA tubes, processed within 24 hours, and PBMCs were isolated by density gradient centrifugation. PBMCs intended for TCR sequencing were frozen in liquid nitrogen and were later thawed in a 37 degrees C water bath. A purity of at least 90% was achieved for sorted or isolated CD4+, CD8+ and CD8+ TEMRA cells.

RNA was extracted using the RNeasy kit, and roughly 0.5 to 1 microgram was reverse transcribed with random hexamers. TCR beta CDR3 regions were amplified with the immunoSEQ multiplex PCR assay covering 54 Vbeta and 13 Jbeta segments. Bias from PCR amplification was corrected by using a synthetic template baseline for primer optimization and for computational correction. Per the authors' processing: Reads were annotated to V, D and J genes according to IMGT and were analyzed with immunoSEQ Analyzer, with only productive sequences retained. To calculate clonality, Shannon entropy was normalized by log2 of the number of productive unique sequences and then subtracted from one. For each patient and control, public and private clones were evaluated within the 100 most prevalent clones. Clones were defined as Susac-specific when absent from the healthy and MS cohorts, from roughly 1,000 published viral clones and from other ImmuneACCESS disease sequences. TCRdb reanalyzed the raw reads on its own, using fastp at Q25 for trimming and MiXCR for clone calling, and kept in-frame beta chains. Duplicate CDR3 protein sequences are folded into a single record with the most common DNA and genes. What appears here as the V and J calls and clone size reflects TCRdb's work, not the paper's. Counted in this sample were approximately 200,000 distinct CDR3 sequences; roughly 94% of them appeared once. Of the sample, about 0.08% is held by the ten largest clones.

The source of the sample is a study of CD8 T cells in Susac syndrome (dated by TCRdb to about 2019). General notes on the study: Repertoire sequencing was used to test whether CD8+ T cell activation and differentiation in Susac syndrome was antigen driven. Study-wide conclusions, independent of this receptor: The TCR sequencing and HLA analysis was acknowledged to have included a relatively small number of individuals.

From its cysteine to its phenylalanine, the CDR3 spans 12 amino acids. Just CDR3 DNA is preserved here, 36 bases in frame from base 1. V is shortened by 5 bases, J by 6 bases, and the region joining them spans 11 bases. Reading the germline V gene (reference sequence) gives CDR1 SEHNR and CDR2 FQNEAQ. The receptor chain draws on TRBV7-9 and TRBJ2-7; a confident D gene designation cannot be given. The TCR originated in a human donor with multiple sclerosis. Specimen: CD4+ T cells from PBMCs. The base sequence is TGTGCCAGCAGCGGATACTTGGGCGAGCAGTACTTC. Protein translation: CASSGYLGEQYF.